This entry lists 13 T cell receptor beta chains sequenced from one sample in a study of cytomegalovirus exposure and HLA in healthy donors. Researchers ran the PCR with 60 Vbeta and 13 Jbeta primers. Generated by immunoSEQ multiplex PCR, the TCRdb table keeps only in-frame clones and is missing some. This sample carries roughly 200,000 clones, around three quarters of them seen once, and the ten largest clones take about 1.9%. The sample consisted of PBMCs. These receptors all stem from a man aged 30-40 years in good health and CMV-seronegative.

The rearrangement joins TRBV27 to TRBJ2-3; D possibly corresponds to TRBD1 (5 bases). The CDR3 covers 16 residues. Per the germline V gene, CDR1 is MNHEY and CDR2 is SMNVEV (reference sequence). Trimming removed 7 bases from V and 0 bases from J, with 17 bases in between. The CDR3 here is CASTQGQGWSTDTQYF. CDR3 coding DNA: TGTGCCAGCACGCAAGGCCAGGGTTGGAGCACAGATACGCAGTATTTT.

As to this clone: The junction shows a germline mismatch at one end, possibly a read error. The chain carries TRBV28 and TRBJ1-2; the D is unclear. Germline CDR1 is MDHEN and CDR2 is SYDVKM. There are 12 residues in the CDR3. CDR3 sequence reads: CASSFGAMDLQF. The DNA of the CDR3 is TGTGCCAGCAGTTTTGGCGCTATGGACTTACAATTC.

The chain couples TRBV19 to TRBJ2-4; TRBD2 matches 9 bases. The germline gives CDR1 LNHDA, CDR2 SQIVND (reference sequence). V was clipped by 5 bases and J by 0 bases; unmatched bases: 8. The CDR3 is 17 residues long. CDR3 residues: CASSDQRGRVAKNIQYF. In DNA, the CDR3 is TGTGCCAGTAGTGACCAGCGCGGGAGGGTAGCCAAAAACATTCAGTACTTC.

Turning to this clone: Other DNA sequences of this sample code for an identical CDR3. This rearrangement joins TRBV28 to TRBJ2-7; 12 bases match TRBD2. CDR3 size: 15 residues. Germline values: CDR1 MDHEN, CDR2 SYDVKM. The J segment lost 0 bases and the V segment lost 6 bases, leaving 3 bases of the junction unmatched. CDR3 sequence (DNA): TGTGCCAGCAGACTAGCGGGAGGTAGCTCCTACGAGCAGTACTTC. Translation gives CASRLAGGSSYEQYF.

The chain combines TRBV27 with TRBJ2-1, with 10 bases matching TRBD1. Germline CDR1 and CDR2: MNHEY and SMNVEV (reference sequence). This CDR3 is 16 amino acids long. J was trimmed by 6 bases and V by 2 bases; bases with no gene match: 7. In DNA, the CDR3 is TGTGCCAGCAGTTTAGCTCTCGGGACAGGGGTCAATGAGCAGTTCTTC. It is translated as CASSLALGTGVNEQFF.

The gene calls are TRBV9 and TRBJ2-2; TRBD2 matches 11 bases. The CDR3 consists of 16 residues. Per the germline V gene, CDR1 is SGDLS and CDR2 is YYNGEE. Trimming cost V 4 bases and J 5 bases; bases outside gene matches: 7. The CDR3: CASSLSGTSGTGELFF. DNA for the CDR3: TGTGCCAGCAGCTTATCCGGGACTAGCGGAACCGGGGAGCTGTTTTTT.

CDR3 sequence (DNA): TGTGCCAGCAGCGACCTGGGACTAGCGGGAGATGGTGGAGATACGCAGTATTTT. Its translation: CASSDLGLAGDGGDTQYF. V usage is TRBV28 and J usage is TRBJ2-3; TRBD2 matches at 14 bases. The CDR3 covers 18 residues. V lost 6 bases to trimming and J lost 5 bases; unmatched junction nucleotides: 13. Germline CDR1 reads MDHEN; CDR2 reads SYDVKM. The complete variable domain, with remaining parts taken from reference TRBV28 and TRBJ2-3, reads DVKVTQSSRYLVKRTGEKVFLECVQDMDHENMFWYRQDPGLGLRLIYFSYDVKMKEKGDIPEGYSVSREKKERFSLILESASTNQTSMYLCASSDLGLAGDGGDTQYFGPGTRLTVL.

V is TRBV9 and J is TRBJ2-7; D remains ambiguous. The CDR3 extends over 14 amino acids. V lost 0 bases, J lost 2 bases, and 9 bases lay in between. Per germline, CDR1 SGDLS and CDR2 YYNGEE. The CDR3 loop is CASSVGVEPYEQYF. CDR3 sequence (DNA): TGTGCCAGCAGCGTAGGTGTGGAGCCCTACGAGCAGTACTTC.

CDR3 sequence: CASSEATGVLQETQYF. As DNA, the CDR3 is TGTGCCAGCAGTGAGGCGACAGGGGTCCTTCAAGAGACCCAGTACTTC. V gene TRBV6-1 combines with J gene TRBJ2-5, with 8 bases identical to TRBD1. The germline V gene has CDR1 MNHNS and CDR2 SASEGT. V shed 3 bases, J shed 2 bases, and the junction held 8 bases outside the gene matches. The CDR3 has 16 amino acids.

This clone was counted once. The V gene is TRBV28, the J gene TRBJ2-2; 14 positions agree with TRBD2. The CDR3 has 15 amino acids. In germline, CDR1 is MDHEN, CDR2 SYDVKM. After removal of 6 bases from V and 8 bases from J, the junction contained 5 bases not matched to a gene. In nucleotides, the CDR3 is TGTGCCAGCAGCGGGACTAGCGGGAGTATTGGGGAGCTGTTTTTT. It translates to CASSGTSGSIGELFF.

The chain's CDR3 is CASSLGTGFRGQETQYF. DNA of the CDR3: TGTGCCAGCAGCTTAGGGACAGGGTTCAGGGGCCAAGAGACCCAGTACTTC. V usage is TRBV7-8 and J usage is TRBJ2-5; 8 positions match TRBD1. V was pared by 1 base and J by 1 base, with 8 bases of the junction left unmatched. This CDR3 comprises 17 residues. From germline, CDR1 is SGHVS and CDR2 FQNEAQ.

The chain is built from TRBV27 and TRBJ1-6; possibly TRBD1 for D (5 bases). The CDR3 runs 15 residues. CDR1 and CDR2 from the germline V gene are MNHEY and SMNVEV (reference sequence). Trimming stripped 6 bases from V and 0 bases from J, with 9 bases between. The CDR3 loop is CASSGGSSYNSPLHF. CDR3 coding DNA: TGTGCCAGCAGCGGGGGGAGCTCCTATAATTCACCCCTCCACTTT.

The genes are TRBV5-6 and TRBJ2-4; tentatively, D is TRBD1 (6 bases). Trimming stripped 3 bases from V and 6 bases from J, with 7 bases between. The CDR3 is made up of 12 amino acids. Germline lookup yields CDR1 SGHDT and CDR2 YYEEEE. CDR3 sequence reads: CASSSQGNIQYF. Here the CDR3 DNA reads TGTGCCAGCAGCTCACAGGGAAACATTCAGTACTTC.